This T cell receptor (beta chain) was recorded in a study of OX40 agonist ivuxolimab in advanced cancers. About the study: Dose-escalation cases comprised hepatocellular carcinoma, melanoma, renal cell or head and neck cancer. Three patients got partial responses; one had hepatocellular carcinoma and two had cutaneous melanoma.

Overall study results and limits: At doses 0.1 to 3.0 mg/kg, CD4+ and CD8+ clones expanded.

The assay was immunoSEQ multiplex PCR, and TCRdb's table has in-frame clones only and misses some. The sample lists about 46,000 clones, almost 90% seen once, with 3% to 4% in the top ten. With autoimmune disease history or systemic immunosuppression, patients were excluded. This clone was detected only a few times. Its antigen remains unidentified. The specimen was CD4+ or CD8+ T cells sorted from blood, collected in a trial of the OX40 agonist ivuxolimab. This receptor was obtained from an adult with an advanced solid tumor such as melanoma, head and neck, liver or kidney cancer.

CDR3: CAISTDRANYGYTF. The CDR3 nucleotides read TGTGCCATCAGTACGGACAGGGCCAACTATGGCTACACCTTC. The chain carries TRBV10-3 and TRBJ1-2; 8 bases fit TRBD1. Trimming cost V 5 bases and J 2 bases; bases outside gene matches: 4. Germline V gene sequence: CDR1 ENHRY, CDR2 SYGVKD. The CDR3 length is 14 residues.